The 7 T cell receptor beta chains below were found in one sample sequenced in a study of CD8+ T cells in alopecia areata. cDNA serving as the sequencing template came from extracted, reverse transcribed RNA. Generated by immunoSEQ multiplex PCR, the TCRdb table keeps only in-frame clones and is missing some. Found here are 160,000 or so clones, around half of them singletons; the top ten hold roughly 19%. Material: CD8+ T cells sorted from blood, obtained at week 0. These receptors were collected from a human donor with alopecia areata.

The CDR3 DNA reads as TGTGCCTGGAGTCTTACAGCGGGGGGCTACGAGCAGTACTTC. It is translated as CAWSLTAGGYEQYF. The rearrangement uses TRBV30 and TRBJ2-7; 9 nucleotides match TRBD2. Germline V gene lookup returns CDR1 GTSNPN and CDR2 SVGIG (reference sequence). This CDR3 is 14 amino acids long. Trimming cost V 2 bases and J 3 bases; bases outside gene matches: 5. Supplemented by reference TRBV30 and TRBJ2-7, the full variable domain reads SQTIHQWPATLVQPVGSPLSLECTVEGTSNPNLYWYRQAAGRGLQLLFYSVGIGQISSEVPQNLSASRPQDRQFILSSKKLLLSDSGFYLCAWSLTAGGYEQYFGPGTRLTVT.

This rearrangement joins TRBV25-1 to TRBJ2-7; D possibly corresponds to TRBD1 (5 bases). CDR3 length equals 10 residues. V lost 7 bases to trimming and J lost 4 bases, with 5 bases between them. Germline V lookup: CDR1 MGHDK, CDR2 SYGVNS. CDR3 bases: TGTGCCAGCAAGGGGTACGAGCAGTACTTC. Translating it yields CASKGYEQYF.

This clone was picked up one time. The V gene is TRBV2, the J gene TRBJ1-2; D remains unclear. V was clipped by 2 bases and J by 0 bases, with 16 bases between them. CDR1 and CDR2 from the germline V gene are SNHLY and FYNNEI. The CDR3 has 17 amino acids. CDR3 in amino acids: CASSETLRVSPNYGYTF. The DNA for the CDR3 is TGTGCCAGCAGTGAAACTCTTCGGGTCAGCCCTAACTATGGCTACACCTTC.

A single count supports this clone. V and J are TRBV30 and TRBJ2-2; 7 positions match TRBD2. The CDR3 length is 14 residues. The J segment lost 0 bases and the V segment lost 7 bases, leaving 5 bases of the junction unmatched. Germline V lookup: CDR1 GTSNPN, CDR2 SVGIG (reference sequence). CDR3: CAFGTTSNTGELFF. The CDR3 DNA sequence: TGTGCCTTCGGGACTACTTCGAACACCGGGGAGCTGTTTTTT.

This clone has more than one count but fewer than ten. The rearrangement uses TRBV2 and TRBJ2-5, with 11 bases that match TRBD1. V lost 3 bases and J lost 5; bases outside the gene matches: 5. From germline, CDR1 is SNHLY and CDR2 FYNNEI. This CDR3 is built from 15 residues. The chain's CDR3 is CASSDPDRGLETQYF. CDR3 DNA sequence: TGTGCCAGCAGTGATCCGGACAGGGGGCTTGAGACCCAGTACTTC.

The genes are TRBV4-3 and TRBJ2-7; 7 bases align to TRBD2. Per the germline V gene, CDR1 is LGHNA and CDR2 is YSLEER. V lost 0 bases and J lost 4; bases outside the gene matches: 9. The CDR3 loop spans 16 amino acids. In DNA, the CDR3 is TGCGCCAGCAGCCAAGAATCCGGGGGGTTAGGGTACGAGCAGTACTTC. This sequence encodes CASSQESGGLGYEQYF.

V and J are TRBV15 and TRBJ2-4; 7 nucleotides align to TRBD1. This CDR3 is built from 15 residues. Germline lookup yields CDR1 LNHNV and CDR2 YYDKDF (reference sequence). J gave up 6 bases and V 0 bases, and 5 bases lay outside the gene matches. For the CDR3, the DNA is TGTGCCACCAGCAGAGACACAGGGGATGGAAACATTCAGTACTTC. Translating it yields CATSRDTGDGNIQYF.